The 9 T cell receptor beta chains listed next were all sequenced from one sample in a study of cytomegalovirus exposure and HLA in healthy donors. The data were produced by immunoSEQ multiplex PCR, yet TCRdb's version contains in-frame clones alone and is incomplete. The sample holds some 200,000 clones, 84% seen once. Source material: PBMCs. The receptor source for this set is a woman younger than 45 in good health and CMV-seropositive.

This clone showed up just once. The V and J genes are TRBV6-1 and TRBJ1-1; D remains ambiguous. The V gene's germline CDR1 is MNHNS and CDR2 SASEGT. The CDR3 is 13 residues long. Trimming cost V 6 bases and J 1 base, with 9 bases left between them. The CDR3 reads CASRATGNTEAFF. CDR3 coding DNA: TGTGCCAGCAGGGCGACTGGGAACACTGAAGCTTTCTTT.

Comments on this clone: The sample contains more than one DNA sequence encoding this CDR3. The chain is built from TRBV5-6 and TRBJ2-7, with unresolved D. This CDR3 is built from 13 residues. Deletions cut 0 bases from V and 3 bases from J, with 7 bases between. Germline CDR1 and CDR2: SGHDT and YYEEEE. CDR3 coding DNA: TGTGCCAGCAGCTTGGGAGGTCTCTACGAGCAGTACTTC. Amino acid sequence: CASSLGGLYEQYF. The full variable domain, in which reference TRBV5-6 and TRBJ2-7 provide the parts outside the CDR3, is DAGVTQSPTHLIKTRGQQVTLRCSPKSGHDTVSWYQQALGQGPQFIFQYYEEEERQRGNFPDRFSGHQFPNYSSELNVNALLLGDSALYLCASSLGGLYEQYFGPGTRLTVT.

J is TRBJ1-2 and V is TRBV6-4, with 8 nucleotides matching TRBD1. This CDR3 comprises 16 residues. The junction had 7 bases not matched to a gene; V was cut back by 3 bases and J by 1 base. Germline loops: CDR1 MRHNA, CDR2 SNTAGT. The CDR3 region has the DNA TGTGCCAGCAGTGATGGGACAGGATCCTTTAACTATGGCTACACCTTC. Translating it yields CASSDGTGSFNYGYTF.

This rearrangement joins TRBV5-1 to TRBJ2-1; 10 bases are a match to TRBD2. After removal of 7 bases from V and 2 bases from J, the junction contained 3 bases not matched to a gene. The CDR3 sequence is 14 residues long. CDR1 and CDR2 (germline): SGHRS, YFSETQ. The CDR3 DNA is TGCGCCAGCCAACTAGCGGGAACCTACAATGAGCAGTTCTTC. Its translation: CASQLAGTYNEQFF. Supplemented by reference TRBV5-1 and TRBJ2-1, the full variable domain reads KAGVTQTPRYLIKTRGQQVTLSCSPISGHRSVSWYQQTPGQGLQFLFEYFSETQRNKGNFPGRFSGRQFSNSRSEMNVSTLELGDSALYLCASQLAGTYNEQFFGPGTRLTVL.

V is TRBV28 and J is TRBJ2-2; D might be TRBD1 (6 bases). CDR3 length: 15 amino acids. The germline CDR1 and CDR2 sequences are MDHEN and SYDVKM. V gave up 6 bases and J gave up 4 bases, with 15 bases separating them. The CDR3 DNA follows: TGTGCCAGCAGCTTACAGGGCTTCTTCACCGGGGAGCTGTTTTTT. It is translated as CASSLQGFFTGELFF.

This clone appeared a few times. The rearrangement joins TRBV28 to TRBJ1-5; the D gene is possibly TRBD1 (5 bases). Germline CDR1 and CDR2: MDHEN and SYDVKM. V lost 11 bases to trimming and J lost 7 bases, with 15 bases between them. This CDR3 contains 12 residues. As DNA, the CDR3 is TGTGCCGTCCAGGGTAGAGGCCAGCCCCAGCATTTT. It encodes CAVQGRGQPQHF.

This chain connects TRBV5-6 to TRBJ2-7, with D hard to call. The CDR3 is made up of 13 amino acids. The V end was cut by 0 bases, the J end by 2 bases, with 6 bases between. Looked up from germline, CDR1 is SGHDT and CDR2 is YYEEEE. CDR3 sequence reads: CASSLERAYEQYF. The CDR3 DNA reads TGTGCCAGCAGCTTGGAACGGGCCTACGAGCAGTACTTC.

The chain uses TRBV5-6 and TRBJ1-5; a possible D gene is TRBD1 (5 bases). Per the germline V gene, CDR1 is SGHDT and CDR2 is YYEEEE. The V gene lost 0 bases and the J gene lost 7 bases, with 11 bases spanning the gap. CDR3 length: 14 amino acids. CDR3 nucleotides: TGTGCCAGCAGCTTGGTCGGGGGAGGACAGCCCCAGCATTTT. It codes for CASSLVGGGQPQHF.

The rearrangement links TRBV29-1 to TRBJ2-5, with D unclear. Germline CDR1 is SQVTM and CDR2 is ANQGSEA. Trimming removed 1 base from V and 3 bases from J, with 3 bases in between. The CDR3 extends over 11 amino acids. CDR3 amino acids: CSVEGEETQYF. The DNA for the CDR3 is TGCAGCGTTGAAGGAGAAGAGACCCAGTACTTC.